This passage covers 10 T cell receptor beta chains from one sample sequenced in a study of CXCR3-negative and CXCR3-positive naive CD8 T cells. cDNA libraries for TRB were generated by 5' RACE incorporating UMI labels. TCRdb reprocessed the 5' RACE reads and reports one entry per CDR3 protein, with no DNA. Its listing shows 150,000 to 180,000 distinct CDR3 sequences. Regarding the study as a whole: Researchers report that CXCR3-positive naive cells carry more hydrophobic TRB CDR3s than CXCR3-negative naive cells.

No antigens are known for them. The sequenced sample was naive CXCR3+ CD8+ T cells from blood. The subset here: CD45RO-CCR7+CD27+CD95- naive CD8+ T cells expressing CXCR3 (TNR3+). Receptors originate from a human donor in good health. Some clones in this sample may be carry-over from other donors' samples.

V and J are TRBV28 and TRBJ2-5; as DNA is missing, the TRBD2 call by TCRdb cannot be tested. Germline V CDR1 and CDR2: MDHEN, SYDVKM. This CDR3 has 14 residues. The CDR3 loop is CASSARLVKETQYF.

The V call is TRBV27, the J call TRBJ2-7; the D gene TCRdb calls, TRBD1, cannot be checked with no DNA. Looked up from germline, CDR1 is MNHEY and CDR2 is SMNVEV (reference sequence). The CDR3 loop spans 14 amino acids. The CDR3 spells CASSSTGGWNEQYF.

The chain combines TRBV4-1 with TRBJ1-5; absent DNA, TCRdb's TRBD1 call cannot be checked. The CDR3 contains 17 residues. Per the germline V gene, CDR1 is MGHRA and CDR2 is YSYEKL. This CDR3 is CASSLSGSTGGYQPQHF.

The chain carries TRBV7-9 and TRBJ1-5; TCRdb reports TRBD1, a call that lacks DNA to check it against. Germline CDR1 and CDR2: SEHNR and FQNEAQ (reference sequence). This CDR3 spans 15 amino acids. CDR3 region: CASSLALGGDQPQHF.

This chain connects TRBV29-1 to TRBJ1-1; TCRdb selects TRBD1, and the lack of DNA leaves this call unchecked. CDR1 and CDR2 from the germline V gene are SQVTM and ANQGSEA. This CDR3 has 11 amino acids. CDR3 in amino acids: CSVPRGGEAFF.

V gene TRBV5-1 combines with J gene TRBJ2-3; TCRdb designates TRBD1, a call that cannot be tested without DNA. The CDR3 length is 12 residues. Germline lookup yields CDR1 SGHRS and CDR2 YFSETQ. The CDR3 loop reads CASSGRDATQYF.

This chain connects TRBV7-8 to TRBJ2-7; the TCRdb call, TRBD2, lacks DNA for checking. The CDR3 covers 14 residues. Germline-derived CDR1 and CDR2 are SGHVS and FQNEAQ. This chain's CDR3 is CASSPERGVGEQYF.

The V and J genes are TRBV6-2 or TRBV6-3 and TRBJ1-1; TCRdb indicates TRBD1, and absent DNA this call remains unverified. The germline V gene has CDR1 MNHEY and CDR2 SVGEGT. The CDR3 loop spans 15 amino acids. CDR3 in amino acids: CASRAVGQGTTEAFF.

This sequence joins TRBV28 and TRBJ2-7; TCRdb names TRBD1, which stays unverified in the absence of DNA. Per the germline V gene, CDR1 is MDHEN and CDR2 is SYDVKM. This CDR3 is 18 amino acids long. The CDR3 is CASSLKAPGSPTIYEQYF.

The rearrangement uses TRBV6-6 and TRBJ1-2. Germline V gene lookup returns CDR1 MNHNY and CDR2 SVGAGI (reference sequence). The CDR3 sequence is 14 residues long. CDR3 sequence reads: CASTIKGSIYGYTF.